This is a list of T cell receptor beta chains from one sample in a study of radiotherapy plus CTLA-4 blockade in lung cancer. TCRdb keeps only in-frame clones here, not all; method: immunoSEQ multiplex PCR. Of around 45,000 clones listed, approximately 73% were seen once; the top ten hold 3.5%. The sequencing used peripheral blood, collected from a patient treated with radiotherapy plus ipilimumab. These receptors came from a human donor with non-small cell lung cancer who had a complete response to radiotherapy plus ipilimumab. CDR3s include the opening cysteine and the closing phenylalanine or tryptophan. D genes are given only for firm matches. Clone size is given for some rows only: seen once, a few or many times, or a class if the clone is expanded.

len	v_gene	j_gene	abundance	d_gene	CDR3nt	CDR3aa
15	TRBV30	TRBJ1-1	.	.	TGTGCCTGGAGGGAAGACAGGTATAGGAACGCTGAAGCTTTCTTT	CAWREDRYRNAEAFF
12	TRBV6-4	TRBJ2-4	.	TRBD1	TGTGCCAGCAGTCAGGGGGCTGGGATTCAGTACTTC	CASSQGAGIQYF
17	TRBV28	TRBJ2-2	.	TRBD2	TGTGCCAGCAGTTTAAGAGCGGGAGTTCCCAACACCGGGGAGCTGTTTTTT	CASSLRAGVPNTGELFF
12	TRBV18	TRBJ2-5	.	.	TGTGCCAGCTCTGCCGAGAGGGAGACCCAGTACTTC	CASSAERETQYF
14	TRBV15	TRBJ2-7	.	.	TGTGCCACCAGCAGAGGCGACAGCCAATACGAGCAGTACTTC	CATSRGDSQYEQYF
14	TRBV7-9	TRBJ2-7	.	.	TGTGCCAGCAGCCGGAGGGGCTCGGTTCGCGAGCAGTACTTC	CASSRRGSVREQYF
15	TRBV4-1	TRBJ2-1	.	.	TGCGCCAGCAGCCAAGAAGCGCCATATTGGTATGAGCAGTTCTTC	CASSQEAPYWYEQFF
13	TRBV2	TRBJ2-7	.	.	TGTGCCAGCAGTCTCAGGTTAGATTACGAGCAGTACTTC	CASSLRLDYEQYF
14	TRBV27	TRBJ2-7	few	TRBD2	TGTGCCAGCAGTGATAGGCTAGCGGGAGGGCTTCGGTACTTC	CASSDRLAGGLRYF
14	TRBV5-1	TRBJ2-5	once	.	TGCGCCAGCAGCTGGAGGGACTACCAAGAGACCCAGTACTTC	CASSWRDYQETQYF
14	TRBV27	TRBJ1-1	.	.	TGTGCCAGCAGTCCTGGACAGAGGAACACTGAAGCTTTCTTT	CASSPGQRNTEAFF
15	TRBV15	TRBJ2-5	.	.	TGTGCCACCAGCAGGGGTCGGGGTAGCCAAGAGACCCAGTACTTC	CATSRGRGSQETQYF
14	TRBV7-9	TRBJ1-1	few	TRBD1	TGTGCCAGTGACAGGGGGCGCCCGGTCACTGAAGCTTTCTTT	CASDRGRPVTEAFF
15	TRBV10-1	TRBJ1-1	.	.	TGCGCCAGCAGTGACGGAGGAACAGGGCACACTGAAGCTTTCTTT	CASSDGGTGHTEAFF
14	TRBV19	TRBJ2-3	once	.	TGTGCCAGTACCCATGGGGGGTTGGGAGATACGCAGTATTTT	CASTHGGLGDTQYF
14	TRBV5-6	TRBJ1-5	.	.	TGTGCCAGCAGCCAGGCACTCGACAATCAGCCCCAGCATTTT	CASSQALDNQPQHF
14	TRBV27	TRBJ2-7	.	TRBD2	TGTGCCAGCAGTAGCTTGGGAGGGCCCGGCGAGCAGTACTTC	CASSSLGGPGEQYF
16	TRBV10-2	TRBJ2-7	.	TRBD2	TGCGCCAGCAGTGAGTGGGGCGGGGGGTTCTCCTACGAGCAGTACTTC	CASSEWGGGFSYEQYF
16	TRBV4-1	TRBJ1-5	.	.	TGCGCCAGCAGCCAGGTCCCGGCCAGGGGCGTCCAGCCCCAGCATTTT	CASSQVPARGVQPQHF
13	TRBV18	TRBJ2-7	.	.	TGTGCCAGCCTTCGTTCCAGGGGCTACGAGCAGTACTTC	CASLRSRGYEQYF
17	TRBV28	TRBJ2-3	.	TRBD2	TGTGCCAGCAGTGAACTGCCTGGAGCGGGAAAAGCAGATACGCAGTATTTT	CASSELPGAGKADTQYF
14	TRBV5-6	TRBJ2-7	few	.	TGTGCCAGCACCTTGAGGGGTACCCCCTACGAGCAGTACTTC	CASTLRGTPYEQYF
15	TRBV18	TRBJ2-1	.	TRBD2	TGTGCCAGCTCAACACGCGGGAGCTCCTACAATGAGCAGTTCTTC	CASSTRGSSYNEQFF
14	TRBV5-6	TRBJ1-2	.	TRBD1	TGTGCCAGCGCGGGAAGGACAGGTCGTTATGGCTACACCTTC	CASAGRTGRYGYTF
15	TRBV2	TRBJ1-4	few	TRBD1	TGTGCCAGCAGAGTCCCCGGGACAGGCAATGAAAAACTGTTTTTT	CASRVPGTGNEKLFF
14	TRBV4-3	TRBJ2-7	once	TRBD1	TGCGCCAGCAGACGATACCGGGACAGCTACGAGCAGTACTTC	CASRRYRDSYEQYF
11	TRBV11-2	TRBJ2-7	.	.	TGTGCCAGCAGCCGACTCTACGAGCAGTACTTC	CASSRLYEQYF
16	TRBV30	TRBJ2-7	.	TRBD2	TGTGCCTGGAGTGTACGTCTAGCGGGGGGACCTTACGAGCAGTACTTC	CAWSVRLAGGPYEQYF
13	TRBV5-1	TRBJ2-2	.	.	TGCGCCAGCACGCAGGGGTGGTCCGGGGAGCTGTTTTTT	CASTQGWSGELFF